Below, 21 T cell receptor beta chains from the same sample are listed, as sequenced in a study of blood T cells in healthy people across ages. Combining a sample-barcoded 5' primer with a J-beta primer mix, a second PCR ran for roughly 7 to 11 cycles. A single record per CDR3 protein comes from TCRdb applying MiXCR to the 5' RACE reads. The sample lists fewer than 2,000,000 distinct CDR3 sequences; approximately 39% were seen once. Sequenced sample: blood. The receptor set was obtained from a human donor in good health.

The rearrangement uses TRBV5-1 and TRBJ2-5, with 7 bases lining up with TRBD1. Germline V lookup: CDR1 SGHRS, CDR2 YFSETQ. The CDR3 loop spans 14 amino acids. Germline trimming cut 4 bases from V and 5 bases from J; bases unmatched to any gene: 8. CDR3 sequence reads: CASSPRTGLETQYF. The CDR3 nucleotides are TGCGCCAGCAGCCCCCGGACAGGCTTGGAGACCCAGTACTTC.

V usage is TRBV5-1 and J usage is TRBJ2-2; 7 bases are a match to TRBD1. The CDR3 sequence is 14 residues long. Germline V gives CDR1 SGHRS, CDR2 YFSETQ. Trimming at V came to 3 bases and at J to 3 bases, leaving 2 bases not matched to a gene. The CDR3, as DNA: TGCGCCAGCAGCTGGGACAGCTACACCGGGGAGCTGTTTTTT. Translation gives CASSWDSYTGELFF. Supplemented by reference TRBV5-1 and TRBJ2-2, the full variable domain reads KAGVTQTPRYLIKTRGQQVTLSCSPISGHRSVSWYQQTPGQGLQFLFEYFSETQRNKGNFPGRFSGRQFSNSRSEMNVSTLELGDSALYLCASSWDSYTGELFFGEGSRLTVL.

The chain carries TRBV6-2 or TRBV6-3 and TRBJ2-5, with 9 bases aligning to TRBD1. CDR3 size: 17 residues. Germline assignment: CDR1 MNHEY and CDR2 SVGEGT. V was clipped by 6 bases and J by 3 bases; unmatched bases: 14. For the CDR3, the DNA is TGTGCCAGCAGCCTAAAGGGACCGGGACAGGGAAAAGAGACCCAGTACTTC. The encoded protein is CASSLKGPGQGKETQYF.

This chain connects TRBV7-2 to TRBJ2-1; D might be TRBD1 or TRBD2, each matching 6 bases. The ends were cut back, 1 base at V and 2 bases at J, with 12 bases in the middle. Germline CDR1 SGHTA, CDR2 FQGNSA. This CDR3 region has 16 residues. CDR3 sequence (DNA): TGTGCCAGCAGCTTAGTGGTAGGGGGGACCTACAATGAGCAGTTCTTC. It is translated as CASSLVVGGTYNEQFF.

This clonotype appeared many times. CDR3 region: CASSYLSEQYF. CDR3 DNA sequence: TGTGCCAGCAGTTATCTCTCCGAGCAGTACTTC. The J gene is TRBJ2-7, the V gene TRBV28, with D unclear. V lost 4 bases and J 6 bases, leaving 7 bases between the germline ends. The CDR3 is made up of 11 amino acids. The germline V gene has CDR1 MDHEN and CDR2 SYDVKM.

The chain joins TRBV20-1 to TRBJ1-5; D is uncertain. This CDR3 region has 16 residues. Germline-derived CDR1 and CDR2 are DFQATT and SNEGSKA (reference sequence). The germline V and J ends were trimmed by 5 bases and 0 bases, with 17 bases remaining between them. The CDR3 is CSAPLAGRDSNQPQHF. In DNA form, the CDR3 reads TGCAGTGCTCCCCTGGCGGGAAGAGATAGCAATCAGCCCCAGCATTTT.

The chain couples TRBV10-2 to TRBJ2-5, with 7 nucleotides matching TRBD1. With V trimmed by 6 bases and J by 1 base, 5 bases remained unmatched. Germline V lookup: CDR1 WSHSY, CDR2 SAAADI. This CDR3 comprises 14 residues. In DNA, the CDR3 is TGCGCCAGCAGGGAAGGGGGCGGCCAAGAGACCCAGTACTTC. It codes for CASREGGGQETQYF.

The CDR3 loop reads CASSEAGGRFMSYEQYF. For the CDR3, the DNA is TGTGCCAGCAGTGAGGCAGGGGGCAGGTTTATGTCCTACGAGCAGTACTTC. V gene TRBV25-1 combines with J gene TRBJ2-7; 8 nucleotides line up with TRBD1. Germline V CDR1 and CDR2: MGHDK, SYGVNS. CDR3 size: 17 residues. The junction had 11 bases not matched to a gene; V was cut back by 3 bases and J by 1 base.

This chain uses TRBV15 with TRBJ1-5; D is ambiguous. Germline V gene sequence: CDR1 LNHNV, CDR2 YYDKDF (reference sequence). V was clipped by 1 base and J by 5 bases, with 6 bases between them. The CDR3 spans 13 residues. The CDR3: CATSRGMDQPQHF. CDR3 nucleotide sequence: TGTGCCACCAGCAGAGGTATGGATCAGCCCCAGCATTTT.

The chain couples TRBV7-9 to TRBJ2-3; 10 positions match TRBD2. The CDR3 runs to 15 residues. J gave up 7 bases and V 5 bases, and 9 bases lay outside the gene matches. Germline values: CDR1 SEHNR, CDR2 FQNEAQ (reference sequence). CDR3 in DNA: TGTGCCAGCAGCCAGCGGGGGGGCTTTGAGAATACGCAGTATTTT. This sequence encodes CASSQRGGFENTQYF.

This clonotype was seen only a few times. V and J are TRBV20-1 and TRBJ2-3; D is undetermined. The CDR3 has 12 residues. Looked up from germline, CDR1 is DFQATT and CDR2 is SNEGSKA (reference sequence). The germline V and J ends were trimmed by 4 bases and 5 bases, with 10 bases remaining between them. The CDR3 nucleotides read TGCAGTGCTATGGCGGAAGGAGATACGCAGTATTTT. This encodes CSAMAEGDTQYF.

The rearrangement uses TRBV20-1 and TRBJ2-7; D is ambiguous. The CDR3 has 12 residues. Looked up from germline, CDR1 is DFQATT and CDR2 is SNEGSKA (reference sequence). V was clipped by 3 bases and J by 6 bases, with 12 bases between them. In nucleotides, the CDR3 is TGCAGTGCTAGTCCCCTTCCTCTCGAGCAGTACTTC. Its protein product is CSASPLPLEQYF.

A few counts support this clonotype. The rearrangement uses TRBV6-2 or TRBV6-3 and TRBJ2-2; D call uncertain. This CDR3 has 13 amino acids. Germline-derived CDR1 and CDR2 are MNHEY and SVGEGT. V was shortened by 2 bases and J by 4 bases, with 5 bases between the two germline ends. CDR3 coding DNA: TGTGCCAGCAGTTACCTGGGCACCGGGGAGCTGTTTTTT. Its protein product is CASSYLGTGELFF.

V and J are TRBV6-5 and TRBJ1-5; TRBD1 aligns across 7 bases. The CDR3 loop spans 16 amino acids. Germline values: CDR1 MNHEY, CDR2 SVGAGI. V trimming: 6 bases; J trimming: 2 bases; junction bases outside the gene matches: 10. The DNA of the CDR3 is TGTGCCAGCAGGCCGACAGGGAAAGGGGGCAATCAGCCCCAGCATTTT. Translated, it gives CASRPTGKGGNQPQHF.

The J gene is TRBJ1-4, the V gene TRBV28; D might be TRBD1 (5 bases). CDR1 and CDR2 from the germline V gene are MDHEN and SYDVKM. The CDR3 extends over 13 amino acids. V was pared by 5 bases and J by 11 bases, with 15 bases between. This CDR3 is CASSRPRAGKLFF. DNA for the CDR3: TGTGCCAGCAGTCGACCCAGGGCGGGCAAACTGTTTTTT. Variable domain in full (rest from reference TRBV28 and TRBJ1-4): DVKVTQSSRYLVKRTGEKVFLECVQDMDHENMFWYRQDPGLGLRLIYFSYDVKMKEKGDIPEGYSVSREKKERFSLILESASTNQTSMYLCASSRPRAGKLFFGSGTQLSVL.

For this clonotype: Germline is not matched at one junction end, which may reflect a read error. The J gene is TRBJ2-4, the V gene TRBV6-2 or TRBV6-3, with a possible D match to TRBD1 (6 bases). Per the germline V gene, CDR1 is MNHEY and CDR2 is SVGEGT. CDR3 length equals 14 residues. The CDR3 region has the DNA TGTGCCGGCAGCCGGACAGTAGGCAAAAACATTCAGTACTTC. It yields the protein CAGSRTVGKNIQYF.

This chain uses TRBV6-2 or TRBV6-3 with TRBJ1-4; 8 bases agree with TRBD1. Germline CDR1 reads MNHEY; CDR2 reads SVGEGT. The CDR3 totals 17 residues. The ends lost 0 bases at V and 3 bases at J; junction bases unmatched: 6. The CDR3 coding sequence is TGTGCCAGCAGTTACTCCGGGGACAGGAACTCTAATGAAAAACTGTTTTTT. Its protein product is CASSYSGDRNSNEKLFF.

This clonotype was seen only a few times. The chain carries TRBV7-9 and TRBJ1-2, with 8 positions matching TRBD1. CDR1 is SEHNR, CDR2 FQNEAQ, per germline (reference sequence). This CDR3 has 18 amino acids. J lost 2 bases, V lost 4 bases, and 15 bases had no gene match. CDR3 nucleotides: TGTGCCAGCAGCTCCCACCACGAGACAGGGGTCTTGAACTATGGCTACACCTTC. Translation: CASSSHHETGVLNYGYTF.

The chain links TRBV9 to TRBJ1-1; 10 bases align to TRBD1. Germline V CDR1 and CDR2: SGDLS, YYNGEE. Losses at the gene ends were 2 bases for V and 4 bases for J; bases not matched to a gene: 8. The CDR3 runs to 16 residues. CDR3 region: CASSVDPGQGSTEAFF. The CDR3 DNA reads TGTGCCAGCAGCGTTGATCCGGGACAGGGGAGCACTGAAGCTTTCTTT.

The chain recombines TRBV4-3 with TRBJ2-2; TRBD1 matches at 8 bases. Germline lookup yields CDR1 LGHNA and CDR2 YSLEER. The CDR3 length is 16 residues. The ends lost 3 bases at V and 4 bases at J; junction bases unmatched: 7. The CDR3 nucleotides are TGCGCCAGCAGCCACGTTAACGACAGGGGCACCGGGGAGCTGTTTTTT. As protein: CASSHVNDRGTGELFF.

The rearrangement joins TRBV29-1 to TRBJ2-3, with TRBD2 as a possible D gene (5 bases). Germline CDR1 SQVTM, CDR2 ANQGSEA. This CDR3 region has 14 residues. V was clipped by 7 bases and J by 1 base, with 15 bases between them. Here the CDR3 reads CSAEGWVRTDTQYF. The DNA of the CDR3 is TGCAGCGCTGAGGGTTGGGTCCGCACAGATACGCAGTATTTT.